This TCR beta chain was documented in a study of blood T cell repertoires in COVID-19. Study in general: Specimens from acute and convalescent COVID-19 originated in the United States, Italy and Spain. PBMCs, B-cell-depleted T cells, or T cells provided the cDNA or gDNA that made up the material.

Germline assignment: CDR1 MNHEY and CDR2 SVGAGI. This CDR3 is 14 amino acids long. V was trimmed by 2 bases and J by 4 bases, leaving 11 bases between them. Under the authors' procedure: By means of reference gene primer amplification, nucleated cell counts were estimated. Assay: immunoSEQ multiplex PCR; the TCRdb copy retains only in-frame clones and omits some. V and J calls and clone size are copied from that table; D and trimming were computed from the DNA. The profile covers about 380,000 clones, with roughly 86% appearing a single time and 1.1% taken by the ten largest. This chain uses TRBV6-5 with TRBJ1-2; D is undetermined. This TCR was recovered from a human donor with acute or convalescent COVID-19. The donor label of this sample is uncertain. Sample: peripheral blood. The CDR3 reads CASSYGESGYGYTF. The CDR3 bases are TGTGCCAGCAGTTACGGGGAGTCCGGCTATGGCTACACCTTC.